This T cell receptor (beta chain) appears in the sequencing data of a study of T-cell reconstitution after alpha-beta-depleted transplantation in children. Study conclusions and caveats: About two months after transplant, alpha-beta T cells reportedly came from several hundred expanded graft clones. At one year after transplant, newly produced T cells mostly accounted for T-cell counts and diversity. Several patients had high TCRbeta diversity at day 60; it came from surviving recipient T cells and thymic progenitors.

During its preparation, the TCRbeta library received unique molecular identifiers. Via MiXCR, TCRdb re-called the PCR reads, giving one row per CDR3 protein. This table holds nearly 20,000 distinct CDR3 sequences, approximately 12% found once. Trimming took 6 bases from V and 4 from J; bases not matched to a gene: 4. Germline values: CDR1 DFQATT, CDR2 SNEGSKA (reference sequence). The CDR3 spans 13 residues. This clonotype has at least ten counts. Its cognate antigen is unknown. The genes are TRBV20-1 and TRBJ2-2, with 8 bases lining up with TRBD1. The sequence was obtained from a female patient between 2 and 10 years old who had a stem cell transplant for congenital amegakaryocytic thrombocytopenia, so the T cells may come from the graft donor. Specimen: PBMCs, mostly from graft donor cells, collected 60 days after TCRalphabeta/CD19-depleted stem cell transplant. The CDR3, as DNA: TGCAGTGCCACGACAGGGGTCACCGGGGAGCTGTTTTTT. It is translated as CSATTGVTGELFF.